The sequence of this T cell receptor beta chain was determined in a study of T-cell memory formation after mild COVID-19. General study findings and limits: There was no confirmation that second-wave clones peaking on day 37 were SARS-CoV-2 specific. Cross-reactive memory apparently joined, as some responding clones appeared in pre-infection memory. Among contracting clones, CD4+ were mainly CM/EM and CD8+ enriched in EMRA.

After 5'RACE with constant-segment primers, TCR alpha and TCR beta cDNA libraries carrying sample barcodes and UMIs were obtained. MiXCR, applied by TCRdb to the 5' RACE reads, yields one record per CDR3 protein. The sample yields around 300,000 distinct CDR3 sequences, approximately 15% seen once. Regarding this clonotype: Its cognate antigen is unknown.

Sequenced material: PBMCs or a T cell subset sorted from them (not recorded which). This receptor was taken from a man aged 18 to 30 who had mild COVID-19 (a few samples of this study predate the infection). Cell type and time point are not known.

The CDR3 DNA reads as TGTGCCAGCAGTTTGGGATGGACTGGACCGGGCGGGGAGCTGTTTTTT. The encoded protein is CASSLGWTGPGGELFF. The rearrangement links TRBV12-3 or TRBV12-4 to TRBJ2-2; maybe TRBD2 (5 bases). Trimming took 3 bases from V and 7 from J, leaving 18 bases between them. This CDR3 spans 16 amino acids.